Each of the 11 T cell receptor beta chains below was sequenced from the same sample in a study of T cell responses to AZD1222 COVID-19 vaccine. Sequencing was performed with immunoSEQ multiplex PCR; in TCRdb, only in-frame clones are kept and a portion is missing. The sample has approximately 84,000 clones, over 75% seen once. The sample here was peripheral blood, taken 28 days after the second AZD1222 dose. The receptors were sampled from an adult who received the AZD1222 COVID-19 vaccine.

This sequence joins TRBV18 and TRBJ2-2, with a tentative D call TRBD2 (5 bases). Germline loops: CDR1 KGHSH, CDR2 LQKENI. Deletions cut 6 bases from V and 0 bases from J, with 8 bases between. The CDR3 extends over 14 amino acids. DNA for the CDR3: TGTGCCAGCTCTGCGAGGGCGAACACCGGGGAGCTGTTTTTT. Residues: CASSARANTGELFF.

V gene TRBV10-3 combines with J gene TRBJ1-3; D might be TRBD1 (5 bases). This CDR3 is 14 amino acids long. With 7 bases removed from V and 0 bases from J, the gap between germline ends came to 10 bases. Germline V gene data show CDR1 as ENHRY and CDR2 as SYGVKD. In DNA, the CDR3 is TGTGCCATCAAAGGGGATTCCTCTGGAAACACCATATATTTT. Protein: CAIKGDSSGNTIYF.

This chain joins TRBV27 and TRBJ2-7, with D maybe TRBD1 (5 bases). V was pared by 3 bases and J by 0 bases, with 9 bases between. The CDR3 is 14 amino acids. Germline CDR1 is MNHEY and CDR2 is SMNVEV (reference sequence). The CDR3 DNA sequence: TGTGCCAGCAGTTTGGGCAGGGCCTCCTACGAGCAGTACTTC. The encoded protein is CASSLGRASYEQYF.

Written as DNA, the CDR3 is TGTGCCAGCAGCATACTACGGGCGCCGGATTCTGGAAACACCATATATTTT. It encodes CASSILRAPDSGNTIYF. This chain joins TRBV11-2 and TRBJ1-3; D remains ambiguous. The CDR3 totals 17 residues. V lost 5 bases and J lost 1, with 18 bases in between. Germline-derived CDR1 and CDR2 are SGHAT and FQNNGV.

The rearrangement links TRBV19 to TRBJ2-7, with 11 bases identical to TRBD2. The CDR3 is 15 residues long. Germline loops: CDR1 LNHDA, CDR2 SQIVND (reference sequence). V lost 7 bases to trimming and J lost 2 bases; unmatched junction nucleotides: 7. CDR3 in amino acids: CASKGLAADAYEQYF. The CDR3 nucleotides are TGTGCCAGTAAGGGACTAGCGGCGGACGCCTACGAGCAGTACTTC.

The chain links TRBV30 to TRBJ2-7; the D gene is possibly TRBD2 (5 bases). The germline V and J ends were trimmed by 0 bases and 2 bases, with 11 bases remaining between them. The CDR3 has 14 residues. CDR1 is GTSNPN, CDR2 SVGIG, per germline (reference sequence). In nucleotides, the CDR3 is TGTGCCTGGAGTGTAGGTGCGGGCACCTACGAGCAGTACTTC. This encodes CAWSVGAGTYEQYF.

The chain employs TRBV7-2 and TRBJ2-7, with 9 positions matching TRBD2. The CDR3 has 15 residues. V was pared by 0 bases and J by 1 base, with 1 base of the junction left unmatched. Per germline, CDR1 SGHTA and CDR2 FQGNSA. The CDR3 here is CASSLAAGGSYEQYF. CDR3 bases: TGTGCCAGCAGCTTAGCGGCGGGAGGGTCCTACGAGCAGTACTTC.

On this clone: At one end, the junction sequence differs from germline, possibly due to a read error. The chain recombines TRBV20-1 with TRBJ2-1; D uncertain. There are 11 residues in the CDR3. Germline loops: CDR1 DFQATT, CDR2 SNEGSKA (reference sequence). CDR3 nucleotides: TGCAGTGCGGGATCCTTCAATGAGCAGTTCTTC. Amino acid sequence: CSAGSFNEQFF.

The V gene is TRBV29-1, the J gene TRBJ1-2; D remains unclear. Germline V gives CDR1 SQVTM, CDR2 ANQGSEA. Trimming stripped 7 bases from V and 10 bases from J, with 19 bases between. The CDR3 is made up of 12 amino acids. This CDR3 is CSAAGLEVHYTF. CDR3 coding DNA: TGCAGCGCAGCCGGCCTAGAAGTCCACTACACCTTC.

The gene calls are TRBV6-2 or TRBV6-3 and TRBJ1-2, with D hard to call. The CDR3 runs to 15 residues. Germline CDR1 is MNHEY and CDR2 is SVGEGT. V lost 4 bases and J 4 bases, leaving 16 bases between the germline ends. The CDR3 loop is CASSFRRVGSYGYTF. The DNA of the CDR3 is TGTGCCAGCAGTTTCCGACGTGTTGGTTCCTATGGCTACACCTTC.

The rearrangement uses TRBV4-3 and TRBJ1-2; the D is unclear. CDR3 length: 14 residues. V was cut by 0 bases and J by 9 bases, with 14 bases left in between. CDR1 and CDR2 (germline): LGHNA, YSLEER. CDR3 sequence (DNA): TGCGCCAGCAGCCAAGATCGGGCAGCGGTAAGCTACACCTTC. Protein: CASSQDRAAVSYTF.